The 28 T cell receptor beta chains below were found in one sample sequenced in a study of human T cells and chemical hapten exposure (dated by TCRdb to the early 2020s). Reading the label with the study, this specimen's time point is: patch test 1, 2 weeks after DPC sensitization. This specimen's treatment or condition label, interpreted: therapeutic diphenylcyclopropenone sensitization with weekly scalp DPC. Library creation used RACE. TCRdb shows the sequencer as NextSeq 500. TCRdb redid the processing of the public reads, applying fastp at Q25 and MiXCR, and retained in-frame beta chains. When rows share a CDR3 protein, they turn into one entry using the most common DNA and genes. The sample table lists about 49,000 distinct CDR3 sequences, approximately 9.1% of them with a count of one. The ten largest clones take up 4% to 5.5% of the sample. Sequenced here: whole blood, sampled in connection with sensitization to the hapten diphenylcyclopropenone (DPC). The receptor source for this set is a woman in her fifties or sixties with alopecia areata. Some clones in this sample may be carry-over from other donors' samples.

This clonotype was observed at least ten times. V gene TRBV7-2 combines with J gene TRBJ1-4; D ambiguous. This CDR3 has 18 residues. With 5 bases removed from V and 4 bases from J, the gap between germline ends came to 23 bases. The germline CDR1 and CDR2 sequences are SGHTA and FQGNSA. CDR3: CASSVRARTWSGNEKLFF. DNA of the CDR3: TGTGCCAGCAGCGTTAGAGCGCGGACGTGGTCGGGTAATGAAAAACTGTTTTTT.

By sample fraction, this clonotype is medium-sized. The CDR3, as DNA: TGTGCCAGCAGCCTTAGCGGGAGCTCCCAAGAGACCCAGTACTTC. This encodes CASSLSGSSQETQYF. The V and J genes are TRBV7-6 and TRBJ2-5; 9 nucleotides match TRBD2. This CDR3 is built from 15 residues. Trimming cost V 5 bases and J 1 base; bases outside gene matches: 5. Germline V CDR1 and CDR2: SGHVS, FNYEAQ. The full variable domain, rest sourced from reference TRBV7-6 and TRBJ2-5, is GAGVSQSPRYKVTKRGQDVALRCDPISGHVSLYWYRQALGQGPEFLTYFNYEAQQDKSGLPNDRFSAERPEGSISTLTIQRTEQRDSAMYRCASSLSGSSQETQYFGPGTRLLVL.

The chain links TRBV11-2 to TRBJ2-3; D could derive from TRBD1 or TRBD2 (5 bases each). Trimming removed 3 bases from V and 5 bases from J, with 12 bases in between. Per the germline V gene, CDR1 is SGHAT and CDR2 is FQNNGV. The CDR3 loop spans 14 amino acids. The CDR3 here is CASSFRGKGDTQYF. CDR3 nucleotides: TGTGCCAGCAGCTTTCGGGGCAAGGGAGATACGCAGTATTTT. The full variable domain, with the rest looked up from reference TRBV11-2 and TRBJ2-3, is EAGVAQSPRYKIIEKRQSVAFWCNPISGHATLYWYQQILGQGPKLLIQFQNNGVVDDSQLPKDRFSAERLKGVDSTLKIQPAKLEDSAVYLCASSFRGKGDTQYFGPGTRLTVL.

In this sample, this clonotype turned up many times. The gene calls are TRBV5-1 and TRBJ2-5; a possible D gene is TRBD2 (6 bases). The CDR3 consists of 15 residues. Germline CDR1 reads SGHRS; CDR2 reads YFSETQ. V lost 2 bases, J lost 4 bases, and 15 bases lay in between. CDR3 in amino acids: CASSFFGGDPETQYF. For the CDR3, the DNA is TGCGCCAGCAGCTTTTTCGGGGGAGACCCAGAGACCCAGTACTTC.

This clonotype has just a few counts. This chain joins TRBV12-3 or TRBV12-4 and TRBJ1-4, with a weak D call TRBD1 (6 bases). The CDR3 consists of 14 residues. V was clipped by 6 bases and J by 8 bases, with 16 bases between them. CDR3 sequence reads: CASRAGQLGEKLFF. CDR3 nucleotides: TGTGCCAGCAGGGCCGGACAGCTCGGCGAAAAACTGTTTTTT.

The chain combines TRBV5-5 with TRBJ2-7, with a weak D call TRBD1 (5 bases). From germline, CDR1 is SGHKS and CDR2 YYEKEE (reference sequence). The CDR3 is 15 residues long. Trimming pared 5 bases from V and 2 bases from J, leaving 17 bases between. CDR3 loop: CASSQTRTSTYEQYF. CDR3 nucleotides: TGTGCCAGCAGTCAAACCAGGACATCTACCTACGAGCAGTACTTC.

This clonotype has ten or more counts. The rearrangement links TRBV20-1 to TRBJ2-3; no reliable D call. The germline gives CDR1 DFQATT, CDR2 SNEGSKA (reference sequence). Trimming took 5 bases from V and 1 from J, leaving 22 bases between them. The CDR3 is made up of 17 amino acids. CDR3 sequence reads: CSALTDLPDEGTDTQYF. CDR3 in DNA: TGCAGTGCTTTAACGGACCTCCCGGACGAGGGCACAGATACGCAGTATTTT.

This clonotype was found many times. The J gene is TRBJ2-1, the V gene TRBV28; D gene ambiguous. The germline CDR1 and CDR2 sequences are MDHEN and SYDVKM. Trimming removed 9 bases at V and 2 bases at J, with 17 bases between. CDR3 length equals 15 residues. CDR3 DNA sequence: TGTGCCAGTTCTTATACTAATAATCCCTACAATGAGCAGTTCTTC. Protein: CASSYTNNPYNEQFF.

This clonotype was counted at least ten times. The chain employs TRBV5-5 and TRBJ1-6; D remains ambiguous. V was cut by 1 base and J by 7 bases, with 12 bases left in between. The CDR3 is made up of 15 amino acids. Germline V CDR1 and CDR2: SGHKS, YYEKEE (reference sequence). DNA for the CDR3: TGTGCCAGCAGCTTGTTGACGAGGGAAAATTCACCCCTCCACTTT. Protein: CASSLLTRENSPLHF. Based on the CDR3 plus reference TRBV5-5 and TRBJ1-6, the full variable domain is DAGVTQSPTHLIKTRGQQVTLRCSPISGHKSVSWYQQVLGQGPQFIFQYYEKEERGRGNFPDRFSARQFPNYSSELNVNALLLGDSALYLCASSLLTRENSPLHFGNGTRLTVT.

This clonotype was seen at least ten times. This chain uses TRBV4-3 with TRBJ2-1; D may be TRBD2 (5 bases). Trimming removed 0 bases at V and 15 bases at J, with 18 bases between. The CDR3 is made up of 14 amino acids. CDR1 and CDR2 from the germline V gene are LGHNA and YSLEER. The CDR3 DNA reads as TGCGCCAGCAGCCAAGATACTAGTAGGAATTTTCCGTTCTTC. This translates into CASSQDTSRNFPFF.

This sequence joins TRBV9 and TRBJ1-5; D unresolved. CDR1 is SGDLS, CDR2 YYNGEE, per germline. CDR3 length equals 14 residues. Between the trimmed V and J ends, which lost 0 bases and 4 bases, there was a span of 8 bases. In DNA form, the CDR3 reads TGTGCCAGCAGCGTAGGTACAGCAAATCAGCCCCAGCATTTT. Translation gives CASSVGTANQPQHF.

This clonotype was seen more than once but under ten times. This rearrangement joins TRBV7-2 to TRBJ1-1; 7 positions agree with TRBD1. The CDR3 extends over 13 amino acids. Germline V gene sequence: CDR1 SGHTA, CDR2 FQGNSA. V gave up 6 bases and J gave up 5 bases; unmatched junction bases: 6. CDR3 DNA: TGTGCCAGCAGGGTACAGGGGAATACTGAAGCTTTCTTT. It encodes CASRVQGNTEAFF.

This sequence joins TRBV25-1 and TRBJ2-1; D remains ambiguous. CDR1 MGHDK and CDR2 SYGVNS come from the germline V gene. The CDR3 runs to 14 residues. Trimming took off 6 bases at V and 9 bases at J, with 18 bases between the two ends. This CDR3 is CASSPRFDPPEQFF. The CDR3 bases are TGTGCCAGCAGCCCCCGATTCGATCCTCCTGAGCAGTTCTTC.

This clonotype was found a few times. The V and J genes are TRBV4-1 and TRBJ1-1, with 9 bases that match TRBD1. The CDR3 totals 13 residues. The germline gives CDR1 MGHRA, CDR2 YSYEKL. The V gene end was trimmed by 0 bases and the J gene end by 11 bases; junction bases not matched to a gene: 4. This CDR3 reads CASSQDWTGVAFF. The CDR3 bases are TGCGCCAGCAGCCAAGATTGGACAGGGGTGGCTTTCTTT.

This clonotype was detected many times. The V and J genes are TRBV6-5 and TRBJ2-5; 7 bases map to TRBD2. J was trimmed by 5 bases and V by 6 bases; bases with no gene match: 6. In germline, CDR1 is MNHEY, CDR2 SVGAGI. The CDR3 contains 13 residues. This chain's CDR3 is CASSRLAQETQYF. The DNA for the CDR3 is TGTGCCAGCAGCCGACTAGCACAGGAGACCCAGTACTTC.

This clonotype has at least ten counts. This chain links TRBV4-2 with TRBJ2-5; 14 positions agree with TRBD2. This CDR3 contains 17 residues. After removal of 2 bases from V and 4 bases from J, the junction contained 6 bases not matched to a gene. CDR1 is LGHNA and CDR2 is YNFKEQ in the germline V gene. The DNA for the CDR3 is TGTGCCAGCAGCCAAAAACCGGGACTAGCGGGAGTAGAGACCCAGTACTTC. This gives the protein CASSQKPGLAGVETQYF.

This clonotype was counted many times. The rearrangement joins TRBV27 to TRBJ1-4; 10 nucleotides line up with TRBD1. The CDR3 runs 17 residues. The V and J ends lost 5 bases and 0 bases, in that order; junction bases with no gene match: 6. The germline gives CDR1 MNHEY, CDR2 SMNVEV (reference sequence). CDR3 nucleotides: TGTGCCAGCAGTCTGACAGGGGGCCGCTCAACTAATGAAAAACTGTTTTTT. This encodes CASSLTGGRSTNEKLFF.

The chain carries TRBV3-1 and TRBJ1-1; TRBD1 might be the D (5 bases). The CDR3 covers 13 residues. The V end lost 5 bases, the J end lost 12 bases, and 19 bases lay between the germline ends. The germline CDR1 and CDR2 sequences are LGHDT and YNNKEL (reference sequence). Here the CDR3 reads CASSEGPSYATFF. The CDR3 DNA sequence: TGTGCCAGCAGCGAGGGACCCTCGTACGCAACTTTCTTT.

This clonotype was picked up many times. The chain is built from TRBV11-2 and TRBJ2-1; TRBD2 matches at 8 bases. Per germline, CDR1 SGHAT and CDR2 FQNNGV. V gave up 5 bases and J gave up 2 bases; unmatched junction bases: 8. There are 16 residues in the CDR3. The CDR3 DNA follows: TGTGCCAGCAGCAGAACGAGCGGGAGACCCTACAATGAGCAGTTCTTC. Translated, it gives CASSRTSGRPYNEQFF.

The chain recombines TRBV29-1 with TRBJ2-5; no definite D call. The CDR3 sequence is 13 residues long. Germline-derived CDR1 and CDR2 are SQVTM and ANQGSEA. V gave up 4 bases and J gave up 9 bases, with 18 bases separating them. CDR3 amino acids: CSVGESRTMAQYF. The CDR3 nucleotides read TGCAGCGTTGGAGAGAGTCGTACCATGGCCCAGTACTTC.

This clonotype was seen at least ten times. The V call is TRBV11-2, the J call TRBJ2-2; the D gene could be TRBD1 or TRBD2 (5 bases each). Trimming shortened V by 5 bases and J by 7 bases, and 14 bases separated the two germline ends. The V gene's germline CDR1 is SGHAT and CDR2 FQNNGV. This CDR3 contains 14 residues. The CDR3 nucleotides read TGTGCCAGCAGCCCCGGGACCTTCGGCGGGGAGCTGTTTTTT. The encoded protein is CASSPGTFGGELFF.

This clonotype showed up just a few times. The V and J genes are TRBV20-1 and TRBJ2-5, with 9 bases aligning to TRBD1. This CDR3 is built from 15 residues. CDR1 is DFQATT and CDR2 is SNEGSKA in the germline V gene (reference sequence). V was clipped by 3 bases and J by 5 bases; unmatched bases: 10. The CDR3 here is CSASEAGQGTETQYF. The CDR3 DNA is TGCAGTGCTAGTGAGGCGGGACAGGGTACCGAGACCCAGTACTTC.

This clonotype was seen many times. The V call is TRBV28, the J call TRBJ1-3, with D hard to call. Germline lookup yields CDR1 MDHEN and CDR2 SYDVKM. V lost 7 bases and J lost 2, with 12 bases in between. The CDR3 is 14 residues long. CDR3 residues: CASTFRAAGNTIYF. The CDR3 DNA sequence: TGTGCCAGCACCTTCCGGGCAGCTGGAAACACCATATATTTT.

This clonotype came up many times. The V gene is TRBV29-1, the J gene TRBJ2-7; TRBD2 matches at 9 bases. The V gene's germline CDR1 is SQVTM and CDR2 ANQGSEA. V was clipped by 1 base and J by 5 bases; unmatched bases: 6. The CDR3 covers 14 residues. CDR3 nucleotide sequence: TGCAGCGTTGAAGCTAGCGGGACGTTCCACGAGCAGTACTTC. Its translation is CSVEASGTFHEQYF.

This clonotype was seen at least ten times. The chain has TRBV10-2 and TRBJ2-2; 8 bases fit TRBD2. This CDR3 comprises 16 residues. Germline V CDR1 and CDR2: WSHSY, SAAADI. The V segment lost 4 bases and the J segment 0 bases; nucleotides outside the gene matches: 4. The CDR3 here is CASSGGAGANTGELFF. The CDR3 nucleotides read TGCGCCAGCAGTGGGGGAGCGGGAGCGAACACCGGGGAGCTGTTTTTT.

This clonotype occurred a few times. CDR3 amino acids: CASSFTGSETQYF. The CDR3, as DNA: TGTGCCAGCAGCTTTACAGGGTCAGAGACCCAGTACTTC. J is TRBJ2-5 and V is TRBV11-3, with D perhaps matching TRBD1 (6 bases). The CDR3 runs to 13 residues. Germline assignment: CDR1 SGHNT and CDR2 YENEEA. With 3 bases removed from V and 4 bases from J, the gap between germline ends came to 9 bases.

In its sample, this clonotype was seen a few times. The chain uses TRBV28 and TRBJ1-1; possibly TRBD1 for D (5 bases). Trimming pared 5 bases from V and 6 bases from J, leaving 10 bases between. This CDR3 spans 12 amino acids. Per the germline V gene, CDR1 is MDHEN and CDR2 is SYDVKM. CDR3 residues: CASSGRVAEAFF. DNA of the CDR3: TGTGCCAGCAGTGGCAGGGTGGCTGAAGCTTTCTTT.

The chain employs TRBV4-3 and TRBJ2-1; TRBD2 matches at 13 bases. V dropped 4 bases and J dropped 4; count of bases not matched to a gene: 4. This CDR3 has 16 residues. Germline V lookup: CDR1 LGHNA, CDR2 YSLEER. The CDR3 sequence: CASSRELAGGYNEQFF. The CDR3 DNA reads as TGCGCCAGCAGCCGTGAACTAGCGGGAGGGTACAATGAGCAGTTCTTC.